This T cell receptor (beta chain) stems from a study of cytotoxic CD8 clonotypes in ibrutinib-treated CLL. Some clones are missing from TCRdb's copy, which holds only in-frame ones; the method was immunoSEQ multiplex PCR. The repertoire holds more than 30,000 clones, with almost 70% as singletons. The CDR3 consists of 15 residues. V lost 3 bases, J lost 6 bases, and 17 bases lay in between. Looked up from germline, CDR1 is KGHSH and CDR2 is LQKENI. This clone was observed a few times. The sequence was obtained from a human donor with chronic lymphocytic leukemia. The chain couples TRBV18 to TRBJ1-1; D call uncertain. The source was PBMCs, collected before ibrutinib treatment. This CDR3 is CASSPGVGILSEAFF. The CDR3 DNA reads TGTGCCAGCTCACCTGGTGTTGGCATCCTCTCTGAAGCTTTCTTT. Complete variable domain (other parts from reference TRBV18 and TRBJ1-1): NAGVMQNPRHLVRRRGQEARLRCSPMKGHSHVYWYRQLPEEGLKFMVYLQKENIIDESGMPKERFSAEFPKEGPSILRIQQVVRGDSAAYFCASSPGVGILSEAFFGQGTRLTVV.